Listed below are T cell receptor beta chains from one sample, sequenced in a study of cytotoxic CD8 clonotypes in ibrutinib-treated CLL. The table came from immunoSEQ multiplex PCR; TCRdb's copy has only in-frame clones and leaves some out. This repertoire shows 200,000 to 250,000 clones, approximately 70% found once; its top ten account for 5.9%. This specimen was PBMCs, taken after 12 months of ibrutinib treatment. The source is a human donor with chronic lymphocytic leukemia. CDR3s include the opening cysteine and the closing phenylalanine or tryptophan. The D gene is left open where the match is weak. Clone size appears in some rows only: once, few, many, or a class for an expanded clone.

TRBV30	TRBJ1-5	NA	15	NA	CAWSSTDYSNQPQHF	TGTGCCTGGAGTTCGACGGATTATAGCAATCAGCCCCAGCATTTT
TRBV7-8	TRBJ2-5	NA	15	many	CASSSLREGQETQYF	TGTGCCAGCAGCTCATTGAGGGAAGGGCAAGAGACCCAGTACTTC
TRBV15	TRBJ2-7	TRBD1	16	once	CATSRGVGQGAYEQYF	TGTGCCACCAGCAGAGGGGTCGGGCAGGGGGCTTACGAGCAGTACTTC
TRBV5-8	TRBJ1-4	NA	14	NA	CASKAGTHNEKLFF	TGTGCCAGCAAAGCCGGGACTCATAATGAAAAACTGTTTTTT
TRBV30	TRBJ1-4	NA	14	NA	CAWSVHRQGEKLFF	TGTGCCTGGAGTGTCCACAGGCAGGGTGAAAAACTGTTTTTT
TRBV6-1	TRBJ1-5	NA	16	NA	CASSEGSGYSNQPQHF	TGTGCCAGCAGTGAAGGCAGTGGATATAGCAATCAGCCCCAGCATTTT
TRBV2	TRBJ1-5	NA	15	NA	CASSQTRTGAQPQHF	TGTGCCAGCAGTCAAACCAGAACAGGCGCTCAGCCCCAGCATTTT
TRBV9	TRBJ2-3	NA	12	NA	CASTPMTDTQYF	TGTGCCAGCACCCCTATGACAGATACGCAGTATTTT
TRBV5-1	TRBJ2-3	TRBD2	16	few	CASSLGLAASTDTQYF	TGCGCCAGCAGCTTGGGACTAGCGGCCAGCACAGATACGCAGTATTTT
TRBV21-1	TRBJ2-5	NA	18	few	CASGRGRADPTFGETQYF	TGTGCCAGCGGGAGGGGAAGGGCCGATCCCACCTTCGGGGAGACCCAGTACTTC
TRBV18	TRBJ1-5	TRBD1	17	NA	CASSPVQGRNSNQPQHF	TGTGCCAGCTCACCAGTACAGGGGAGAAATAGCAATCAGCCCCAGCATTTT
TRBV5-1	TRBJ2-7	TRBD1	13	NA	CASSFTTGHEQYF	TGCGCCAGCAGCTTTACGACAGGGCACGAGCAGTACTTC
TRBV4-2	TRBJ2-7	TRBD2	15	NA	CASSQERLAGDEQYF	TGTGCCAGCAGCCAAGAAAGACTAGCGGGAGACGAGCAGTACTTC
TRBV9	TRBJ1-1	NA	15	NA	CASSVGTPKGTEAFF	TGTGCCAGCAGCGTAGGGACACCCAAGGGCACTGAAGCTTTCTTT
TRBV18	TRBJ1-2	NA	12	NA	CASSPEGRGYTF	TGTGCCAGCTCACCAGAGGGGAGAGGCTACACCTTC
TRBV30	TRBJ1-3	NA	12	few	CAWIVSGNTIYF	TGTGCCTGGATTGTCTCTGGAAACACCATATATTTT
TRBV9	TRBJ2-7	TRBD2	14	NA	CASSVLTSGSEQYF	TGTGCCAGCAGCGTACTGACTAGCGGGAGCGAGCAGTACTTC
TRBV7-9	TRBJ2-3	TRBD1	15	NA	CASSQRQGAADTQYF	TGTGCCAGCAGCCAACGACAGGGGGCGGCAGATACGCAGTATTTT
TRBV7-2	TRBJ1-1	NA	14	NA	CASSLYSWNTEAFF	TGTGCCAGCAGCTTGTATTCATGGAACACTGAAGCTTTCTTT
TRBV20-1	TRBJ2-5	NA	10	NA	CSAREETQYF	TGCAGTGCTAGAGAAGAGACCCAGTACTTC
TRBV14	TRBJ1-1	NA	14	NA	CASSRDFYNTEAFF	TGTGCCAGCAGCCGGGACTTTTATAACACTGAAGCTTTCTTT
TRBV29-1	TRBJ1-2	NA	14	NA	CSVAQPTGNYGYTF	TGCAGCGTTGCGCAGCCGACAGGAAACTATGGCTACACCTTC
TRBV4-3	TRBJ1-1	NA	13	NA	CASSHRSHTEAFF	TGCGCCAGCAGCCACCGTAGCCACACTGAAGCTTTCTTT
TRBV29-1	TRBJ2-7	TRBD1	12	NA	CSVDITGAEQYF	TGCAGCGTTGACATTACAGGGGCCGAGCAGTACTTC
TRBV30	TRBJ2-7	TRBD2	13	NA	CAWSGGGSHEQYF	TGTGCCTGGAGCGGGGGGGGGAGCCACGAGCAGTACTTC
TRBV28	TRBJ2-6	NA	19	NA	CASSPPFGSVTSGANVLTF	TGTGCCAGCAGTCCCCCTTTCGGGAGTGTAACCTCTGGGGCCAACGTCCTGACTTTC
TRBV11-2	TRBJ2-6	NA	19	NA	CASSLVIGLASAGANVLTF	TGTGCCAGCAGCTTAGTCATCGGCCTAGCGTCAGCGGGGGCCAACGTCCTGACTTTC
TRBV7-2	TRBJ1-1	NA	14	NA	CANSRRGRNTEAFF	TGTGCCAACAGCCGCAGGGGCCGGAACACTGAAGCTTTCTTT
TRBV6-5	TRBJ2-5	TRBD1	14	NA	CASSKRTGMETQYF	TGTGCCAGCAGTAAACGGACAGGGATGGAGACCCAGTACTTC
TRBV28	TRBJ2-3	NA	15	NA	CASSLDSSSTDTQYF	TGTGCCAGCAGTTTGGACAGCTCTAGCACAGATACGCAGTATTTT
TRBV4-1	TRBJ2-6	NA	16	once	CASSPPSSSGANVLTF	TGCGCCAGCAGCCCCCCCAGTTCCTCTGGGGCCAACGTCCTGACTTTC
TRBV30	TRBJ1-1	NA	14	NA	CAWRTLGLNTEAFF	TGTGCCTGGAGGACACTGGGCTTGAACACTGAAGCTTTCTTT
TRBV6-5	TRBJ1-6	NA	15	NA	CASSYIRGDNSPLHF	TGTGCCAGCAGTTACATTAGGGGCGATAATTCACCCCTCCACTTT
TRBV9	TRBJ2-3	NA	15	NA	CASSVATGWGDTQYF	TGTGCCAGCAGCGTAGCTACAGGGTGGGGAGATACGCAGTATTTT
TRBV6-5	TRBJ1-2	NA	13	NA	CASSGGRVNGYTF	TGTGCCAGCAGTGGGGGACGGGTTAATGGCTACACCTTC
TRBV18	TRBJ1-1	NA	15	NA	CASSPGGAKNTEAFF	TGTGCCAGCTCACCTGGAGGGGCGAAGAACACTGAAGCTTTCTTT
TRBV18	TRBJ1-2	NA	17	once	CASSLRTHTNTNYGYTF	TGTGCCAGCTCACTGCGGACCCACACCAACACTAACTATGGCTACACCTTC
TRBV5-1	TRBJ1-1	TRBD1	15	NA	CASSGETGGKTEAFF	TGCGCCAGCAGCGGGGAGACAGGGGGAAAAACTGAAGCTTTCTTT
TRBV15	TRBJ1-5	NA	13	few	CATSRDARQPQHF	TGTGCCACCAGCAGAGATGCGCGTCAGCCCCAGCATTTT
TRBV4-3	TRBJ2-1	NA	18	NA	CASSQEAPGGSSYNEQFF	TGCGCCAGCAGCCAAGAGGCCCCTGGCGGCAGCTCCTACAATGAGCAGTTCTTC